The clone carrying this T cell receptor (beta chain) was seen a handful of times. The target antigen is unknown. Germline V gives CDR1 SGHVS, CDR2 FQNEAQ. Trimming took 8 bases from V and 10 from J, leaving 12 bases between them. The CDR3 is 11 residues long. These data are taken from a study of blood T cells in healthy people across ages. A J-beta primer mix and a sample-barcoded 5' primer were used in a second PCR of about 6 to 12 cycles. All samples gave at least 2.5 million CDR3-containing paired-end reads. Using its own MiXCR run on the 5' RACE reads, TCRdb lists one record per CDR3 protein. The sample holds 1.8 million or so distinct CDR3 sequences, 39% seen once. Overall study findings and caveats: Age brought a roughly linear fall in TCR beta diversity measured per million T cells. PBMCs were not sorted, which prevented a conclusive comparison of naive versus antigen-experienced cells.

Sequenced input: blood. The origin of this receptor is a human donor in good health. The gene calls are TRBV7-8 and TRBJ2-1; no clear D. CDR3 DNA sequence: TGTGCCAGCGGTGGTGGGGTGGAGCAGTTCTTC. Protein product: CASGGGVEQFF.